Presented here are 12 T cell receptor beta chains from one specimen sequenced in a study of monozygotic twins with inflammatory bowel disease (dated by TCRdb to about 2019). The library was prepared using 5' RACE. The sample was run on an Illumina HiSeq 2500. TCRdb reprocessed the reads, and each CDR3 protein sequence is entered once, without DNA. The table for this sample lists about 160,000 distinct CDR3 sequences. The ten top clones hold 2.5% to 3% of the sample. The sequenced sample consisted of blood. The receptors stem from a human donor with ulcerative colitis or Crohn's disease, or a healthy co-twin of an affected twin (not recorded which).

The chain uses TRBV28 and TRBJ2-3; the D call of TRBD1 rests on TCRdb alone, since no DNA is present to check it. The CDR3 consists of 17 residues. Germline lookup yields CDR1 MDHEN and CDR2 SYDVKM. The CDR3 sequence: CASSLGQGGPSTDTQYF.

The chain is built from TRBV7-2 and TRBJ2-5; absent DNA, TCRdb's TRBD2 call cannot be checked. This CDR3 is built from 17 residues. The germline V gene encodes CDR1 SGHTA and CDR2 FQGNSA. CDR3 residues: CASSLGGSGLSGETQYF. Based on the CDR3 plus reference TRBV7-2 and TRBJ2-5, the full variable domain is GAGVSQSPSNKVTEKGKDVELRCDPISGHTALYWYRQSLGQGLEFLIYFQGNSAPDKSGLPSDRFSAERTGGSVSTLTIQRTQQEDSAVYLCASSLGGSGLSGETQYFGPGTRLLVL.

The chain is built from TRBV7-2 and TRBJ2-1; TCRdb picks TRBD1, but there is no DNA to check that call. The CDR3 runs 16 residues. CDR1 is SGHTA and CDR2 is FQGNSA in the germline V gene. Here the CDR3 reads CASSLQTGDPYNEQFF.

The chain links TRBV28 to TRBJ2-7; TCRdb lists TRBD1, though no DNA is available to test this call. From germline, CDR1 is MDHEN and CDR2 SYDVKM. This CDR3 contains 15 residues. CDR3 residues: CASRTTGWGSYEQYF.

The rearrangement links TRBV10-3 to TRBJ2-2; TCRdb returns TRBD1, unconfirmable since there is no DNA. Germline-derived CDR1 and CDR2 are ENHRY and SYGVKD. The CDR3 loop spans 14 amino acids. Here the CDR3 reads CAIRGDANTGELFF.

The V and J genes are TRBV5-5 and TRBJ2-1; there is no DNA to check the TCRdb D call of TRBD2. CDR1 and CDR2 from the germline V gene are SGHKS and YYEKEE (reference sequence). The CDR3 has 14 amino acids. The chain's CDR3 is CASSFRTSRNEQFF.

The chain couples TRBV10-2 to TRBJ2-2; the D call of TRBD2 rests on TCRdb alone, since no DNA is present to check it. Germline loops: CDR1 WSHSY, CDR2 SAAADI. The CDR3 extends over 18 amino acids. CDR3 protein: CASTKGLAGVANTGELFF.

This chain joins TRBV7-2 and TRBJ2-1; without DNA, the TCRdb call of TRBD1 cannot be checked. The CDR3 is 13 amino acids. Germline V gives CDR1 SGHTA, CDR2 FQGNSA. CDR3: CASSPTGANEQFF.

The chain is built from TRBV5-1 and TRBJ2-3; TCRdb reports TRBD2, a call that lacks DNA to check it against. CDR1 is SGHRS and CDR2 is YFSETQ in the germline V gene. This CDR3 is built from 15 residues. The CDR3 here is CASSLGGLVTDTQYF. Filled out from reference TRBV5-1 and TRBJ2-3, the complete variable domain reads KAGVTQTPRYLIKTRGQQVTLSCSPISGHRSVSWYQQTPGQGLQFLFEYFSETQRNKGNFPGRFSGRQFSNSRSEMNVSTLELGDSALYLCASSLGGLVTDTQYFGPGTRLTVL.

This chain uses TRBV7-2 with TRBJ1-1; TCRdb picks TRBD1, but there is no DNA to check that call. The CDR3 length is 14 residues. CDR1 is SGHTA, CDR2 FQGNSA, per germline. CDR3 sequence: CASSHMGGQAEAFF.

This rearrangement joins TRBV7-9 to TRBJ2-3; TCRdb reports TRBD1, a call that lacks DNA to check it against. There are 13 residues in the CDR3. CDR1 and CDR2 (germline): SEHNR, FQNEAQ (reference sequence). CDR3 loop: CASSFGAQGEQYF.

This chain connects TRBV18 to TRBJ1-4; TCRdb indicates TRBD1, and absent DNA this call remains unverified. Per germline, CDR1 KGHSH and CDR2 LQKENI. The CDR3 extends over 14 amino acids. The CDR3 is CASSPRGPNEKLFF.